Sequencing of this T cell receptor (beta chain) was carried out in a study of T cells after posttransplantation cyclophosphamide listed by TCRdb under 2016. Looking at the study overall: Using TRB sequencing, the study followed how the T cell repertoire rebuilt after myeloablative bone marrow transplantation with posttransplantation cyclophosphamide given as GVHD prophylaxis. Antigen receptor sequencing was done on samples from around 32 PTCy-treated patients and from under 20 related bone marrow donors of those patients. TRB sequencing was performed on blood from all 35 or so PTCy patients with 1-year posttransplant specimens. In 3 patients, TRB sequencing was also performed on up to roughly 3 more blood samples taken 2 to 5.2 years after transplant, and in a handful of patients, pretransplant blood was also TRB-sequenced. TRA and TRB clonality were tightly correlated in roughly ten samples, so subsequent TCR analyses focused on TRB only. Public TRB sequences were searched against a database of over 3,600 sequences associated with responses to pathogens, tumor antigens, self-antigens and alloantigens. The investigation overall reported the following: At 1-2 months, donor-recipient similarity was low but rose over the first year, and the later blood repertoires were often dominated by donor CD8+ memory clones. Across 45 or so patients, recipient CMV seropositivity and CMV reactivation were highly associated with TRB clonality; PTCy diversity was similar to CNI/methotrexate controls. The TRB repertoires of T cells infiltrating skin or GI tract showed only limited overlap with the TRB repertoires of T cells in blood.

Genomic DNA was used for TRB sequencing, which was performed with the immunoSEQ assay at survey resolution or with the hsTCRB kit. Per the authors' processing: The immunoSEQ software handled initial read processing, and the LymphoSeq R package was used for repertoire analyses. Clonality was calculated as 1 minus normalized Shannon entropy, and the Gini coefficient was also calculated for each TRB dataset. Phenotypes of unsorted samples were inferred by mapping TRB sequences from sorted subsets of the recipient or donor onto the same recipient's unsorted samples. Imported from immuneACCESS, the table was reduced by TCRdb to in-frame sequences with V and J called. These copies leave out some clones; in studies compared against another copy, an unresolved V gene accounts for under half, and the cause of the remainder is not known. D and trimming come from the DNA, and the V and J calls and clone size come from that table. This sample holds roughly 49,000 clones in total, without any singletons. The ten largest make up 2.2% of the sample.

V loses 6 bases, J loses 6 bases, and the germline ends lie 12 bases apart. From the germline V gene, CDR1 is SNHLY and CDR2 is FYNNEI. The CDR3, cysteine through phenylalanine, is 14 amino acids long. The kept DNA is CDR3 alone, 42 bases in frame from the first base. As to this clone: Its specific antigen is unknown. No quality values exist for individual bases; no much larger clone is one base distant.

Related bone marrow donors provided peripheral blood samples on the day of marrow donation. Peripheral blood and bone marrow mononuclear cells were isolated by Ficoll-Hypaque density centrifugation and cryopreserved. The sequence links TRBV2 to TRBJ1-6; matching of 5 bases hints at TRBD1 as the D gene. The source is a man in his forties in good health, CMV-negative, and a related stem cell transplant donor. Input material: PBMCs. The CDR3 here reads CASSDRGSNSPLHF. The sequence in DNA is TGTGCCAGCAGCGACCGGGGGTCTAATTCACCCCTCCACTTT.